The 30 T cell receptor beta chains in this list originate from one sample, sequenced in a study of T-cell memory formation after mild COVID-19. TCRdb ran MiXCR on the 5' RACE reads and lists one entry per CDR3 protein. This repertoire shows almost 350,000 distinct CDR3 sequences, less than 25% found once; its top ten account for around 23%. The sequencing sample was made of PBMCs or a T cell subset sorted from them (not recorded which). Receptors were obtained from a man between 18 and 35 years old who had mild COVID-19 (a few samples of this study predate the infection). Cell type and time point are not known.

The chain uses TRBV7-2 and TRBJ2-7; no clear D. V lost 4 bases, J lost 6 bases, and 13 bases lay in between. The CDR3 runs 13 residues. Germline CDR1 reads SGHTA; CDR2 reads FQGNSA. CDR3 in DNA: TGTGCCAGCAGCTACCAAATCAACTCCGAGCAGTACGTC. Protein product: CASSYQINSEQYV.

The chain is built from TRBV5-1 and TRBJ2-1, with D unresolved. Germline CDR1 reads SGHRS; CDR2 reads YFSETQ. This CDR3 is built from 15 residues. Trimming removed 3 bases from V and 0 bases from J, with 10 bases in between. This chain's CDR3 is CASSSGESSYNEQFF. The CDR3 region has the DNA TGCGCCAGCAGCTCCGGCGAAAGCTCCTACAATGAGCAGTTCTTC.

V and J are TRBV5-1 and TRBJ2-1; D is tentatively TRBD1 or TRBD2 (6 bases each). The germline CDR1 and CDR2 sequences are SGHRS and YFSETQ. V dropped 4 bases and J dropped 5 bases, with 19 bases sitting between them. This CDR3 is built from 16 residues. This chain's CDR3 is CASSRTGEGVHNEQFF. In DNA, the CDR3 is TGCGCCAGCAGCCGGACGGGAGAGGGGGTCCACAATGAGCAGTTCTTC.

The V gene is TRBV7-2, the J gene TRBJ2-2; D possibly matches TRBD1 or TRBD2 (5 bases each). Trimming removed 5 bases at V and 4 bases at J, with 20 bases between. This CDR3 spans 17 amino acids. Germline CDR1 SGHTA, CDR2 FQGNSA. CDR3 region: CASSLKPPDGATGELFF. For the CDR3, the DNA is TGTGCCAGCAGCCTCAAGCCCCCGGACGGGGCCACCGGGGAGCTGTTTTTT.

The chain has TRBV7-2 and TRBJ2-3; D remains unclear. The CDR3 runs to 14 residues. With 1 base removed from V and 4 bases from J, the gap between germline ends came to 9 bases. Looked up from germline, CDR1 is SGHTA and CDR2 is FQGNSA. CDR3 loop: CASSLGSGADTQYF. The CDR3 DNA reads TGTGCCAGCAGCTTAGGTAGTGGCGCAGATACGCAGTATTTT.

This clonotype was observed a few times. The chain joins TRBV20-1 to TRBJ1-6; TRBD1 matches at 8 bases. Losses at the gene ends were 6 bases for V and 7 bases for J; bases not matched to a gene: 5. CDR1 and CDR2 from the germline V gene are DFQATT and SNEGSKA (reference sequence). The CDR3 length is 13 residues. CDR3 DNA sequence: TGCAGTGCCGACAGGGGTAGGAATTCACCCCTCCACTTT. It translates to CSADRGRNSPLHF.

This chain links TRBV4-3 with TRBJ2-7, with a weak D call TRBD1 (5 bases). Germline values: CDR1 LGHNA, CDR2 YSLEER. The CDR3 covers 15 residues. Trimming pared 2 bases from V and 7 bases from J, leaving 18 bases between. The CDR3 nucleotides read TGCGCCAGCAGCCAATGGGCCGGGTCAGGGTTGGAGCAGTACTTC. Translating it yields CASSQWAGSGLEQYF.

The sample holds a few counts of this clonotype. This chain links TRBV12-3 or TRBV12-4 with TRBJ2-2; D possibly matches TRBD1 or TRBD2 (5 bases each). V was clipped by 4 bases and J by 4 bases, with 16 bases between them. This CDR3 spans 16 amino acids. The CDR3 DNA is TGTGCCAGCAGTTGGGGGTACAGAAGTTTCACCGGGGAGCTGTTTTTT. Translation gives CASSWGYRSFTGELFF.

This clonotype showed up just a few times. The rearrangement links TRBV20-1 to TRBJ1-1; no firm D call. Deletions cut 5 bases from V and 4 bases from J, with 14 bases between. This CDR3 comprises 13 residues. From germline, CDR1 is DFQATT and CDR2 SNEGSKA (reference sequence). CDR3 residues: CSAGRRAGTEAFF. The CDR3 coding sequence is TGCAGTGCTGGGAGACGCGCGGGCACTGAAGCTTTCTTT.

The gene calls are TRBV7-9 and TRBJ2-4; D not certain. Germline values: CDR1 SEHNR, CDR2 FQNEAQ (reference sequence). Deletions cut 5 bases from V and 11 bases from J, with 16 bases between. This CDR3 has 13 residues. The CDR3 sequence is CASSPPTSDLQYF. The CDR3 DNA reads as TGTGCCAGCAGCCCACCAACTTCAGACCTTCAGTACTTC. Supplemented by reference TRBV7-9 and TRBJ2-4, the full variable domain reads DTGVSQNPRHKITKRGQNVTFRCDPISEHNRLYWYRQTLGQGPEFLTYFQNEAQLEKSRLLSDRFSAERPKGSFSTLEIQRTEQGDSAMYLCASSPPTSDLQYFGAGTRLSVL.

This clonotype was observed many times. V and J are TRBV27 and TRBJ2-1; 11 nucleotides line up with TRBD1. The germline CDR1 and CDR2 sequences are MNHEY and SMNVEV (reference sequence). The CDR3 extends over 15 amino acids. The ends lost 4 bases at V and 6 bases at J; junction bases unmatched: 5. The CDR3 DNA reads TGTGCCAGCAGTTGGGGACAGGGGGACCTCAATGAGCAGTTCTTC. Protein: CASSWGQGDLNEQFF.

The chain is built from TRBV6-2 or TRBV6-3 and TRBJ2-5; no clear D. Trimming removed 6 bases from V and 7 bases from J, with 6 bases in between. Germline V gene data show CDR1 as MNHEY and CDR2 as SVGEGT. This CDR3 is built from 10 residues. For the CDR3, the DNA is TGTGCCAGCAGGGATCGGACCCAGTACTTC. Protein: CASRDRTQYF.

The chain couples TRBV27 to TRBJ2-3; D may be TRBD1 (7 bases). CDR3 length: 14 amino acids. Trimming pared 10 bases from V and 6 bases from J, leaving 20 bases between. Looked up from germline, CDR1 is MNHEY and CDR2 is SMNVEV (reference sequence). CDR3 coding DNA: TGTGCCACGTCTCGACAGGGTGGAGGGGATACGCAGTATTTT. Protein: CATSRQGGGDTQYF.

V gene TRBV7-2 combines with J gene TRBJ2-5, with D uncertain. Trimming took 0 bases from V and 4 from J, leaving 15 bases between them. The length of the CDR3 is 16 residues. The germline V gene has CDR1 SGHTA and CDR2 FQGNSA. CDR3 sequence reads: CASSLALGFRRETQYF. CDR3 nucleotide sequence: TGTGCCAGCAGCTTAGCGTTAGGGTTTAGAAGAGAGACCCAGTACTTC.

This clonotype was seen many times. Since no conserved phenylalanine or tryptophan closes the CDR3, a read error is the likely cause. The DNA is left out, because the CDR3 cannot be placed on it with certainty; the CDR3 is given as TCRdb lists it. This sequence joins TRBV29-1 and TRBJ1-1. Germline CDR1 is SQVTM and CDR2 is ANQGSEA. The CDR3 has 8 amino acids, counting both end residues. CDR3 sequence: CSVEGRPI.

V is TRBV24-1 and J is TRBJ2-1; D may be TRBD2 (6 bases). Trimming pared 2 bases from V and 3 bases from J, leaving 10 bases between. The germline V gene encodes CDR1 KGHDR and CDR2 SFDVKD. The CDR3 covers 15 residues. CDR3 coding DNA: TGTGCCACCAGTGATTCCGGGAGAGGCTACAATGAGCAGTTCTTC. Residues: CATSDSGRGYNEQFF.

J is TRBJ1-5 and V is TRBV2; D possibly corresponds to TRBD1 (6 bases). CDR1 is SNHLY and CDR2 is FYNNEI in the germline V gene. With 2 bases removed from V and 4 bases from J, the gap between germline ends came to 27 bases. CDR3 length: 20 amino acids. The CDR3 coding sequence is TGTGCCAGCAGTGAACCAGGAGGGGGTTTGGTCCGGAATGGTAATCAGCCCCAGCATTTT. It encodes CASSEPGGGLVRNGNQPQHF.

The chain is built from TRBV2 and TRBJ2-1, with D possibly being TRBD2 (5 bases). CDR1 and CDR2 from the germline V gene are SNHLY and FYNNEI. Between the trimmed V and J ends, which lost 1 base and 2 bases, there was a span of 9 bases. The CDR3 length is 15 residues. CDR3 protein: CASSEEAAAYNEQFF. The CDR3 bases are TGTGCCAGCAGTGAAGAAGCGGCGGCCTACAATGAGCAGTTCTTC.

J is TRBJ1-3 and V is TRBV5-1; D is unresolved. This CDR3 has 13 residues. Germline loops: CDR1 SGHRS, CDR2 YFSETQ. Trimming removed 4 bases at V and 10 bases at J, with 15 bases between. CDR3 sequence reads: CASSPSNSQTIYF. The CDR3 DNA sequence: TGCGCCAGCAGCCCATCGAACAGTCAAACCATATATTTT.

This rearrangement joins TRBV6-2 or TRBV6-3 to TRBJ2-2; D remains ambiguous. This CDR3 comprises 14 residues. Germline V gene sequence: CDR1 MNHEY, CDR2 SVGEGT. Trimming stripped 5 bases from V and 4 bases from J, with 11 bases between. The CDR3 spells CASSLYIGTGELFF. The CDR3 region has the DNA TGTGCCAGCAGTCTTTACATTGGCACCGGGGAGCTGTTTTTT.

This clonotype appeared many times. CDR3 loop: CSVVQETQYF. DNA for the CDR3: TGCAGCGTTGTACAAGAGACCCAGTACTTC. V usage is TRBV29-1 and J usage is TRBJ2-5; D uncertain. CDR1 and CDR2 from the germline V gene are SQVTM and ANQGSEA. This CDR3 has 10 amino acids. The germline V and J ends were trimmed by 4 bases and 2 bases, with 2 bases remaining between them.

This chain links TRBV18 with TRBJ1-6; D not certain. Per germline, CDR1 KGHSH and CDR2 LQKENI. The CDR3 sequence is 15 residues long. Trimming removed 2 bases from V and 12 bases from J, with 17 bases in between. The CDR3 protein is CASSPAPAEGIPLHF. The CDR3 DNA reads TGTGCCAGCTCACCAGCTCCGGCGGAGGGTATACCCCTCCACTTT.

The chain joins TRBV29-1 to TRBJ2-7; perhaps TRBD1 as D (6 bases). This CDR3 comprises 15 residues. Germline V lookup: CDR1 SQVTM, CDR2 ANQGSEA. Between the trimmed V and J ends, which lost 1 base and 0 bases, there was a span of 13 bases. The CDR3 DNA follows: TGCAGCGTTGAAGTGGGGGCAAAGACCTCCTACGAGCAGTACTTC. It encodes CSVEVGAKTSYEQYF.

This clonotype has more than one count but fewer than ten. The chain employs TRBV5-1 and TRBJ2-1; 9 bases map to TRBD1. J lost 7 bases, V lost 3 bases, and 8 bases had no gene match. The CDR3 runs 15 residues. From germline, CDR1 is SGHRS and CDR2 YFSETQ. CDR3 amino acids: CASSSEDRGWNEQFF. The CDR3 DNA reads TGCGCCAGCAGCTCCGAAGACAGGGGGTGGAATGAGCAGTTCTTC. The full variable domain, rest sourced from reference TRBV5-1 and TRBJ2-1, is KAGVTQTPRYLIKTRGQQVTLSCSPISGHRSVSWYQQTPGQGLQFLFEYFSETQRNKGNFPGRFSGRQFSNSRSEMNVSTLELGDSALYLCASSSEDRGWNEQFFGPGTRLTVL.

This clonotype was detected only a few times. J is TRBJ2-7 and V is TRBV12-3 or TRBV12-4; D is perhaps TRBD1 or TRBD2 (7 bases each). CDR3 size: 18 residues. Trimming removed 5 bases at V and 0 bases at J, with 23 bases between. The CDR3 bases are TGTGCCAGCAGTCTAAGCGGGGCACCGACAGGGAGCTCCTACGAGCAGTACTTC. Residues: CASSLSGAPTGSSYEQYF.

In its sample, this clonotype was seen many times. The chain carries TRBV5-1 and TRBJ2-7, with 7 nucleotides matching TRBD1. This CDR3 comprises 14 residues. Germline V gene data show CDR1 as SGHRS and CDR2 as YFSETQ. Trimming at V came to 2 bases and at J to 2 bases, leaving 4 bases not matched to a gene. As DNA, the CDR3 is TGCGCCAGCAGCTTAACAGGGGATCCCTACGAGCAGTACTTC. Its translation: CASSLTGDPYEQYF.

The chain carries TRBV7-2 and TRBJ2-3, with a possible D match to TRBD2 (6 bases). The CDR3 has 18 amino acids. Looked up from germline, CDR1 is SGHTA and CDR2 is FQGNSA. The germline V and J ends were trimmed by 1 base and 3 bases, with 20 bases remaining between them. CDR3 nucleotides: TGTGCCAGCAGCTTAGACTCGGTAACGGGGGTGAGGACAGATACGCAGTATTTT. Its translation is CASSLDSVTGVRTDTQYF.

CDR3 sequence (DNA): TGTGCCAGCGGCTGGGACAGGGACACTGAAGCTTTCTTT. Its translation is CASGWDRDTEAFF. The V call is TRBV6-2 or TRBV6-3, the J call TRBJ1-1; TRBD1 matches 9 bases. The CDR3 loop spans 13 amino acids. Germline V gene lookup returns CDR1 MNHEY and CDR2 SVGEGT. Losses at the gene ends were 8 bases for V and 3 bases for J; bases not matched to a gene: 4.

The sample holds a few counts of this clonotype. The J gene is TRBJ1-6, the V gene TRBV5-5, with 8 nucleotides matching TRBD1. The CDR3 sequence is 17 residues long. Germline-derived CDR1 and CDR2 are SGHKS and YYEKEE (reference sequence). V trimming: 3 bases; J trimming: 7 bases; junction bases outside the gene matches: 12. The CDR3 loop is CASSWGDFRTGNSPLHF. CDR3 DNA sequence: TGTGCCAGCAGCTGGGGAGATTTTCGGACAGGGAATTCACCCCTCCACTTT.

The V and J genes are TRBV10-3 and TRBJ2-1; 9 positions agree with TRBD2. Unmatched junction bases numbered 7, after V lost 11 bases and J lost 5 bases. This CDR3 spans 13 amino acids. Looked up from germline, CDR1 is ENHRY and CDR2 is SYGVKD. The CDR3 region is CAFSGGPHNEQFF. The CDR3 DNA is TGTGCCTTTAGCGGGGGACCCCACAATGAGCAGTTCTTC.